The 2 T cell receptor beta chains presented below share a single source sample, sequenced in a study of T cells in Graves' hyperthyroidism and ophthalmopathy. From RNA transcripts, TCR beta CDR3 regions were amplified. Primed by the HTBI set, a first-round RT-PCR was run on the TCR CDR3. TCRdb passed the multiplex PCR reads through MiXCR, listing each CDR3 protein once. Here the sample spans 610,000 or so distinct CDR3 sequences, 40% to 55% being singletons. The sample consisted of peripheral blood or thyroid tissue (not recorded which). Source of these receptors: a woman younger than 30 with Graves' hyperthyroidism.

This chain connects TRBV7-6 to TRBJ2-7, with 9 nucleotides matching TRBD1. After removal of 6 bases from V and 7 bases from J, the junction contained 16 bases not matched to a gene. Germline V CDR1 and CDR2: SGHVS, FNYEAQ. The CDR3 length is 16 residues. This CDR3 reads CASSQTGQGGTGEQYF. As DNA, the CDR3 is TGTGCCAGCAGTCAAACGGGACAGGGAGGCACCGGGGAGCAGTACTTC.

This clonotype was seen ten or more times. The genes are TRBV4-1 and TRBJ2-5; D remains ambiguous. CDR3 length: 15 amino acids. The germline CDR1 and CDR2 sequences are MGHRA and YSYEKL. V lost 0 bases and J lost 1, with 9 bases in between. Here the CDR3 DNA reads TGCGCCAGCAGCCAAGAGGTCAACCCCCAAGAGACCCAGTACTTC. Its translation is CASSQEVNPQETQYF.